The clone carrying this T cell receptor beta chain came up many times. Its target is not known. The CDR3 totals 14 residues. The V gene end was trimmed by 4 bases and the J gene end by 7 bases; junction bases not matched to a gene: 3. CDR1 SGHNT and CDR2 YYREEE come from the germline V gene (reference sequence). TCRdb analysed the reads with MiXCR anew, one entry per CDR3 protein. The repertoire includes roughly 800,000 distinct CDR3 sequences, around 29% of them detected once, and about an eighth sits in the top ten. This sample is part of a study of T cell repertoires in cytomegalovirus infection. The sequence was obtained from a human donor in good health (CMV status not recorded). Some clones in this sample may be carry-over from other donors' samples. The chain carries TRBV5-4 and TRBJ1-6, with TRBD1 identical over 9 bases. Sequences were derived from cultured CD8+ T cells from PBMCs, sampled from culture after CMV antigen stimulation. DNA for the CDR3: TGTGCCAGCAGCCGGGACAGGGTCAATTCACCCCTCCACTTT. It yields the protein CASSRDRVNSPLHF. The variable domain in full, with the rest retrieved from reference TRBV5-4 and TRBJ1-6, is ETGVTQSPTHLIKTRGQQVTLRCSSQSGHNTVSWYQQALGQGPQFIFQYYREEENGRGNFPPRFSGLQFPNYSSELNVNALELDDSALYLCASSRDRVNSPLHFGNGTRLTVT.